Presented here are 27 T cell receptor beta chains from one specimen sequenced in a study of T cells in Graves' hyperthyroidism and ophthalmopathy. Amplification yielded TCR beta CDR3 regions, with RNA transcripts as the source. In the first-round RT-PCR of the TCR CDR3, the HTBI primer set was used. TCRdb called the multiplex PCR reads again in MiXCR, with one record for every CDR3 protein. The table includes nearly 600,000 distinct CDR3 sequences, 11% to 15% detected once. Sequencing was carried out using blood. The receptors originated from a woman in her thirties with Graves' hyperthyroidism that later progressed to Graves' ophthalmopathy.

This clonotype was seen ten or more times. The rearrangement links TRBV19 to TRBJ2-1, with D tentatively TRBD1 (5 bases). The CDR3 totals 13 residues. Trimming stripped 5 bases from V and 10 bases from J, with 15 bases between. Germline V gene lookup returns CDR1 LNHDA and CDR2 SQIVND (reference sequence). This CDR3 reads CASSDRQGWEQFF. The CDR3 nucleotides read TGTGCCAGTAGTGATCGCCAGGGTTGGGAGCAGTTCTTC.

This clonotype was counted between two and nine times. The rearrangement joins TRBV19 to TRBJ2-2; D remains ambiguous. V was shortened by 7 bases and J by 4 bases, with 10 bases between the two germline ends. Germline CDR1 reads LNHDA; CDR2 reads SQIVND (reference sequence). This CDR3 comprises 13 residues. The CDR3 nucleotides read TGTGCCAGTAAAAACCAGACCACCGGGGAGCTGTTTTTT. As protein: CASKNQTTGELFF.

To note about this clonotype: The CDR3 ends on some other residue instead of the conserved phenylalanine or tryptophan, so this is likely a read error. This sequence joins TRBV11-2 and TRBJ2-2, with no clear D. Germline CDR1 and CDR2: SGHAT and FQNNGV. This CDR3 spans 13 amino acids. The germline V and J ends were trimmed by 7 bases and 1 base, with 7 bases remaining between them. Here the CDR3 DNA reads TGTGCCAGCATACCAGAGAACACCGGGGAGCTGTTTCTT. Protein sequence: CASIPENTGELFL.

This clonotype was seen at least ten times. The chain employs TRBV30 and TRBJ2-3; D not certain. Germline V CDR1 and CDR2: GTSNPN, SVGIG (reference sequence). The CDR3 spans 12 residues. Trimming pared 0 bases from V and 8 bases from J, leaving 9 bases between. CDR3: CAWSVPGGTQYF. The CDR3 nucleotides are TGTGCCTGGAGTGTACCCGGTGGTACGCAGTATTTT.

This clonotype was counted between two and nine times. The gene calls are TRBV5-1 and TRBJ1-2, with D possibly matching TRBD1 (6 bases). Looked up from germline, CDR1 is SGHRS and CDR2 is YFSETQ. The CDR3 sequence is 15 residues long. Trimming cost V 4 bases and J 4 bases, with 17 bases left between them. The CDR3 loop is CASSPDSSRGYGYTF. DNA of the CDR3: TGCGCCAGCAGCCCGGACAGTTCTAGGGGCTATGGCTACACCTTC.

The CDR3 DNA sequence: TGTGCCAGCAGCCGGACAGGGACAGATACGCAGTATTTT. Translating gives CASSRTGTDTQYF. The chain links TRBV5-6 to TRBJ2-3; 8 bases map to TRBD1. This CDR3 contains 13 residues. Germline CDR1 is SGHDT and CDR2 is YYEEEE. Unmatched junction bases numbered 1, after V lost 4 bases and J lost 3 bases.

This clonotype was recorded many times. The chain combines TRBV28 with TRBJ2-7; 7 nucleotides match TRBD2. J was trimmed by 4 bases and V by 6 bases; bases with no gene match: 15. Germline V lookup: CDR1 MDHEN, CDR2 SYDVKM. The CDR3 is made up of 16 amino acids. CDR3 in DNA: TGTGCCAGCAGCGGTGGGGAGGGCGGGACCCTTTACGAGCAGTACTTC. The encoded protein is CASSGGEGGTLYEQYF.

This clonotype was recorded many times. The chain recombines TRBV30 with TRBJ2-7; the D gene could be TRBD1 or TRBD2 (5 bases each). CDR1 GTSNPN and CDR2 SVGIG come from the germline V gene (reference sequence). The ends were cut back, 5 bases at V and 7 bases at J, with 15 bases in the middle. The CDR3 has 12 residues. CDR3 bases: TGTGCCTGGGACGGGACGGGTGGAGAGCAGTACTTC. This encodes CAWDGTGGEQYF.

This clonotype was seen many times. V usage is TRBV19 and J usage is TRBJ1-3; D unresolved. The CDR3 totals 16 residues. Trimming took off 6 bases at V and 0 bases at J, with 15 bases between the two ends. Germline V gene sequence: CDR1 LNHDA, CDR2 SQIVND (reference sequence). CDR3 nucleotide sequence: TGTGCCAGTAGCCTAGAAGGGCTTTACTCTGGAAACACCATATATTTT. Protein product: CASSLEGLYSGNTIYF.

This clonotype was observed many times. The rearrangement joins TRBV20-1 to TRBJ2-5, with 7 positions matching TRBD1. The length of the CDR3 is 14 residues. Germline V gene data show CDR1 as DFQATT and CDR2 as SNEGSKA (reference sequence). V dropped 0 bases and J dropped 5; count of bases not matched to a gene: 6. CDR3 sequence reads: CSARDMTGKETQYF. In DNA form, the CDR3 reads TGCAGTGCTAGAGACATGACAGGGAAGGAGACCCAGTACTTC.

Ten or more counts support this clonotype. The J gene is TRBJ2-6, the V gene TRBV12-3 or TRBV12-4; D tentatively fits TRBD1 or TRBD2 (5 bases each). V dropped 3 bases and J dropped 0 bases, with 9 bases sitting between them. CDR3 length: 16 amino acids. The CDR3 DNA sequence: TGTGCCAGCAGTTTTAGGGACGGCTCTGGGGCCAACGTCCTGACTTTC. Its protein product is CASSFRDGSGANVLTF.

The chain employs TRBV19 and TRBJ1-4, with TRBD1 identical over 10 bases. Germline CDR1 LNHDA, CDR2 SQIVND (reference sequence). Germline trimming cut 1 base from V and 7 bases from J; bases unmatched to any gene: 6. The CDR3 is made up of 16 amino acids. CDR3: CASSIVPTGGREKLFF. CDR3 bases: TGTGCCAGTAGTATAGTCCCGACAGGGGGCCGTGAAAAACTGTTTTTT. The whole variable domain, filled in from reference TRBV19 and TRBJ1-4, reads DGGITQSPKYLFRKEGQNVTLSCEQNLNHDAMYWYRQDPGQGLRLIYYSQIVNDFQKGDIAEGYSVSREKKESFPLTVTSAQKNPTAFYLCASSIVPTGGREKLFFGSGTQLSVL.

Many counts were recorded for this clonotype. This chain uses TRBV28 with TRBJ2-1; 7 bases line up with TRBD2. This CDR3 comprises 18 residues. Losses at the gene ends were 2 bases for V and 2 bases for J; bases not matched to a gene: 12. Germline CDR1 and CDR2: MDHEN and SYDVKM. The CDR3 DNA reads as TGTGCCAGCAGTTTAGGTCAACTCCGGGACTACCCCTACAATGAGCAGTTCTTC. This gives the protein CASSLGQLRDYPYNEQFF.

This clonotype was observed at least ten times. The CDR3 is CSARTPLAVYEQYF. The CDR3 DNA sequence: TGCAGTGCACGGACCCCACTAGCGGTCTACGAGCAGTACTTC. The chain uses TRBV20-1 and TRBJ2-7; 8 bases line up with TRBD2. Trimming took 6 bases from V and 3 from J; bases not matched to a gene: 10. This CDR3 has 14 residues. CDR1 and CDR2 (germline): DFQATT, SNEGSKA (reference sequence).

DNA for the CDR3: TGTGCCAGCACGCGGGTTCAGGTCAATCAGCCCCAGCATTTT. This translates into CASTRVQVNQPQHF. V gene TRBV28 combines with J gene TRBJ1-5, with no clear D. The CDR3 loop spans 14 amino acids. V was pared by 7 bases and J by 3 bases, with 13 bases between. Germline V CDR1 and CDR2: MDHEN, SYDVKM.

This clonotype was observed many times. The J gene is TRBJ1-5, the V gene TRBV4-1; D perhaps matches TRBD1 (6 bases). The length of the CDR3 is 15 residues. Trimming shortened V by 0 bases and J by 3 bases, and 9 bases separated the two germline ends. CDR1 is MGHRA and CDR2 is YSYEKL in the germline V gene. The CDR3 loop reads CASSQDGQFNQPQHF. For the CDR3, the DNA is TGCGCCAGCAGCCAAGATGGACAGTTCAATCAGCCCCAGCATTTT.

About this clonotype: With a much larger clone just one base away, this may be a read error. The rearrangement uses TRBV10-3 and TRBJ2-7; no definite D call. The V end was cut by 4 bases, the J end by 6 bases, with 10 bases between. Germline loops: CDR1 ENHRY, CDR2 SYGVKD. This CDR3 has 12 residues. The CDR3, as DNA: TGTGCCATCAGTGGACGCGCGAGCGAGCAGTACTTC. This translates into CAISGRASEQYF.

This clonotype has ten or more counts. The chain is built from TRBV3-1 and TRBJ1-6, with a possible D match to TRBD1 (6 bases). The CDR3 runs to 13 residues. Trimming left V 3 bases short and J 12 bases short, with 12 bases between. Germline values: CDR1 LGHDT, CDR2 YNNKEL (reference sequence). Written as DNA, the CDR3 is TGTGCCAGCAGCCAGACGACAGGCGTACCCCTCCACTTT. It is translated as CASSQTTGVPLHF.

This clonotype was picked up many times. The chain couples TRBV12-3 or TRBV12-4 to TRBJ2-2; D remains ambiguous. This CDR3 comprises 16 residues. Trimming stripped 5 bases from V and 6 bases from J, with 19 bases between. The CDR3 nucleotides are TGTGCCAGCAGTCTCCCACCGGTTGCATACGCCGGGGAGCTGTTTTTT. Residues: CASSLPPVAYAGELFF.

This clonotype has ten or more counts. This rearrangement joins TRBV11-3 to TRBJ1-3; D is uncertain. The CDR3 is 13 residues long. The germline V gene encodes CDR1 SGHNT and CDR2 YENEEA. With 0 bases removed from V and 3 bases from J, the gap between germline ends came to 3 bases. CDR3 region: CASSLDRGNTIYF. The CDR3 DNA reads TGTGCCAGCAGCTTAGATCGTGGAAACACCATATATTTT.

This clonotype was counted ten times or more. The rearrangement joins TRBV19 to TRBJ2-5; no clear D. The CDR3 has 13 residues. Germline V gene data show CDR1 as LNHDA and CDR2 as SQIVND (reference sequence). Trimming removed 3 bases from V and 4 bases from J, with 9 bases in between. CDR3 sequence reads: CASSIGLLETQYF. CDR3 bases: TGTGCCAGTAGTATCGGGTTACTAGAGACCCAGTACTTC.

This clonotype was observed at least ten times. The chain combines TRBV20-1 with TRBJ2-3, with D unclear. CDR1 and CDR2 (germline): DFQATT, SNEGSKA (reference sequence). V was pared by 0 bases and J by 2 bases, with 18 bases between. The CDR3 contains 17 residues. The CDR3 here is CSARDNRANRATDTQYF. CDR3 bases: TGCAGTGCTAGAGATAATAGGGCTAACCGGGCCACAGATACGCAGTATTTT.

The rearrangement links TRBV28 to TRBJ2-3, with D maybe TRBD2 (7 bases). V was cut by 2 bases and J by 6 bases, with 24 bases left in between. The CDR3 is 18 residues long. CDR1 and CDR2 (germline): MDHEN, SYDVKM. The CDR3 DNA reads TGTGCCAGCAGTTTACCTTACGGGGGGCCCGAAAGGTCGGATACGCAGTATTTT. This codes for CASSLPYGGPERSDTQYF.

This clonotype has ten or more counts. V and J are TRBV19 and TRBJ1-1, with D perhaps matching TRBD1 (5 bases). This CDR3 is 12 amino acids long. The germline gives CDR1 LNHDA, CDR2 SQIVND (reference sequence). V was trimmed by 5 bases and J by 9 bases, leaving 13 bases between them. The CDR3 sequence: CASSVSQGQAFF. CDR3 coding DNA: TGTGCCAGTAGTGTTTCCCAGGGACAAGCTTTCTTT.

This clonotype was counted at least ten times. This chain joins TRBV6-1 and TRBJ2-7; 9 bases are shared with TRBD1. The junction had 14 bases not matched to a gene; V was cut back by 7 bases and J by 1 base. The CDR3 totals 17 residues. CDR1 is MNHNS, CDR2 SASEGT, per germline. The DNA for the CDR3 is TGTGCCAGCACCCAGCATACCCGAGGGACAGGGTCCTACGAGCAGTACTTC. Residues: CASTQHTRGTGSYEQYF.

This clonotype has ten or more counts. J is TRBJ1-2 and V is TRBV2, with D possibly matching TRBD1 (5 bases). Germline lookup yields CDR1 SNHLY and CDR2 FYNNEI. Trimming took 7 bases from V and 10 from J, leaving 19 bases between them. CDR3 length: 13 amino acids. CDR3 in amino acids: CASNFEGMRDYTF. The CDR3 nucleotides read TGTGCCAGCAATTTCGAGGGGATGCGGGACTACACCTTC.

On this clonotype: A much larger clone lies one base from this, so it may be a read error. The gene calls are TRBV9 and TRBJ2-7; D possibly corresponds to TRBD1 (5 bases). Germline V gene lookup returns CDR1 SGDLS and CDR2 YYNGEE. This CDR3 comprises 17 residues. The CDR3 region is CASSVASGSTFSFEQYF. As DNA, the CDR3 is TGTGCCAGCAGCGTAGCTTCAGGGTCGACCTTCTCCTTCGAGCAGTACTTC.